This TCR beta chain is from a study of shared clonotypes between healthy human individuals. Losses at the gene ends were 4 bases for V and 3 bases for J; bases not matched to a gene: 6. The V gene's germline CDR1 is SGHRS and CDR2 YFSETQ. The CDR3 has 15 residues. The data were produced by immunoSEQ multiplex PCR, yet TCRdb's version contains in-frame clones alone and is incomplete. The sample lists about 580,000 clones, roughly 98% occurring once. Naivety among CD8 cells was defined by CD45RO negativity and positive CCR7 selection, thereby excluding terminally differentiated effector memory CD45RA+ cells.

Sequencing used naive CD8+ T cells sorted from blood. The origin of this receptor is a man younger than 45 in good health. The chain recombines TRBV5-1 with TRBJ2-7; TRBD1 agrees at 11 bases. As DNA, the CDR3 is TGCGCCAGCAGCGTGGACAGGGGGCTCAACTACGAGCAGTACTTC. Residues: CASSVDRGLNYEQYF.